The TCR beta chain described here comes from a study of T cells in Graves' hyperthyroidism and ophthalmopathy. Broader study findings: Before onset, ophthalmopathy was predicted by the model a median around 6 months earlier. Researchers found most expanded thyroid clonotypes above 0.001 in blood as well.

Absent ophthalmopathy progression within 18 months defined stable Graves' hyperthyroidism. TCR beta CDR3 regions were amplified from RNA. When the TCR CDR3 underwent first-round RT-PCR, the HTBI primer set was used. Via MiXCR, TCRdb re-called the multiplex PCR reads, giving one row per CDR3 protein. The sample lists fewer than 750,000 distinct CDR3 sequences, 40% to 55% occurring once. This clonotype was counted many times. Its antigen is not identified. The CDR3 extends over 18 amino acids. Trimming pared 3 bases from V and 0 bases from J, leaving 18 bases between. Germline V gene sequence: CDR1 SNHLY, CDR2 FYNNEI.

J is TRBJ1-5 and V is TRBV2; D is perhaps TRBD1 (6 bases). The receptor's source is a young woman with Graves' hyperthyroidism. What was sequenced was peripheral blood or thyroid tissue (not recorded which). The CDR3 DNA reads TGTGCCAGCAGTGATAGTCAGGGGAGCTCTTATAGCAATCAGCCCCAGCATTTT. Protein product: CASSDSQGSSYSNQPQHF.